The rows below give T cell receptor beta chains drawn from one sample of a study of PD-1 blockade in classical Hodgkin lymphoma. Using immunoSEQ multiplex PCR, the repertoire was profiled, and TCRdb retains in-frame clones only, with some absent. The profile shows almost 100,000 clones, roughly 92% of them singletons. Material: peripheral blood mononuclear cells (PBMCs), obtained at baseline. These receptors came from a human donor with classical Hodgkin lymphoma. Each CDR3 is given with its conserved first and last residue.

v_gene	j_gene	CDR3aa
TRBV4-1	TRBJ2-3	CASSGLGLAGDQTDTQYF
TRBV15	TRBJ1-5	CATSRDSYQPQHF
TRBV11-2	TRBJ2-5	CASSLSPRGGLQETQYF
TRBV5-4	TRBJ2-1	CASSLGAGGTNYNEQFF
TRBV7-9	TRBJ2-7	CASADLAGGHEQYF
TRBV27	TRBJ2-2	CASSTVTGELFF
TRBV14	TRBJ2-5	CASSQVGRAETQYF
TRBV7-6	TRBJ2-7	CASSLGRGGGVDEQYF
TRBV12-5	TRBJ1-4	CASGLLPNEKLFF
TRBV28	TRBJ2-7	CASSLYGTGSYEQYF
TRBV2	TRBJ2-3	CASSGGQGGTDTQYF
TRBV5-1	TRBJ1-3	CASSASVTGHTIYF
TRBV6-5	TRBJ2-4	CASSQQGAKNIQYF